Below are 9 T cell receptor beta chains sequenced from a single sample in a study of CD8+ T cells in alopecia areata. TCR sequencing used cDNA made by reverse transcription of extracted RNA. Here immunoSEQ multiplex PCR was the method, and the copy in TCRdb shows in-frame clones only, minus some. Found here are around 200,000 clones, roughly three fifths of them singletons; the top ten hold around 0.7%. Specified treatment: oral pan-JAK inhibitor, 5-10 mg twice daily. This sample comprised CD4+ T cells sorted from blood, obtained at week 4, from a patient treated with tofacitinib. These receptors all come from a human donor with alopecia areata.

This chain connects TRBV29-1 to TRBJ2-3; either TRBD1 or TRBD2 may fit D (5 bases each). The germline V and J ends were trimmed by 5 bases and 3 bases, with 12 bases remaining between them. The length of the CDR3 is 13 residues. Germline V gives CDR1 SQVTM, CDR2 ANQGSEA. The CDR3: CSVQGRMTDTQYF. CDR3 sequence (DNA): TGCAGCGTTCAGGGACGGATGACAGATACGCAGTATTTT.

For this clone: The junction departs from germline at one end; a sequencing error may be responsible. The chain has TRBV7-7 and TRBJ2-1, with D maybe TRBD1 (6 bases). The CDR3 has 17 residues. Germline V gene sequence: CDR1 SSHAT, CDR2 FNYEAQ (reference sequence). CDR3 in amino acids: CASSPLLSGTPYNEQFF. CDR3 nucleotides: TGTGCTAGCAGTCCTCTCCTTTCCGGGACACCTTACAATGAGCAGTTCTTC.

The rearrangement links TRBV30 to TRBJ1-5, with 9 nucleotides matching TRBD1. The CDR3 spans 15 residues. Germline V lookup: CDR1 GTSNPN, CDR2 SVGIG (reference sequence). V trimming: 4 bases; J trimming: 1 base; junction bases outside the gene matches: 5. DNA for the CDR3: TGTGCCTGGACCGGACAGGGGTTGAGCAATCAGCCCCAGCATTTT. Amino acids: CAWTGQGLSNQPQHF.

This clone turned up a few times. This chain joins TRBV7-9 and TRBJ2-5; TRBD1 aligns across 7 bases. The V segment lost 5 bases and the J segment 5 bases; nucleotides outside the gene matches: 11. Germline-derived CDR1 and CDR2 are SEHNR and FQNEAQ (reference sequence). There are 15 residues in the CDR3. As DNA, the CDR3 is TGTGCCAGCAGCCCCGGCGCAGGGGGTTTGGAGACCCAGTACTTC. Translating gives CASSPGAGGLETQYF.

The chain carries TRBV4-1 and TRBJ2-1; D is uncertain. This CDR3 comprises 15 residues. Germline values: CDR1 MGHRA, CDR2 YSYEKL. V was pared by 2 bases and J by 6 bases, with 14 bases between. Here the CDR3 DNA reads TGCGCCAGCAGCCAAAGCTTCCCCCACCCCAATGAGCAGTTCTTC. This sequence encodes CASSQSFPHPNEQFF.

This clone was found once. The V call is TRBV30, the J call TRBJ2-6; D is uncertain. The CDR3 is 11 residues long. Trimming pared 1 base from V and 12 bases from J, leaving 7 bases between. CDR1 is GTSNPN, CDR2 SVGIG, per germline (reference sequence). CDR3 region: CAWSGRSVLTF. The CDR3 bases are TGTGCCTGGAGTGGGCGCAGCGTCCTGACTTTC. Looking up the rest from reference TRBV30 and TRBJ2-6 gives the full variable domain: SQTIHQWPATLVQPVGSPLSLECTVEGTSNPNLYWYRQAAGRGLQLLFYSVGIGQISSEVPQNLSASRPQDRQFILSSKKLLLSDSGFYLCAWSGRSVLTFGAGSRLTVL.

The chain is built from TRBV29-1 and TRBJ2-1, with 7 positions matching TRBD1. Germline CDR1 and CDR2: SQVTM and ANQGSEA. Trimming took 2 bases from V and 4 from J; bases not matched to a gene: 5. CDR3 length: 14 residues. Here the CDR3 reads CSVELVQGYNEQFF. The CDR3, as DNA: TGCAGCGTTGAACTAGTACAGGGGTACAATGAGCAGTTCTTC.

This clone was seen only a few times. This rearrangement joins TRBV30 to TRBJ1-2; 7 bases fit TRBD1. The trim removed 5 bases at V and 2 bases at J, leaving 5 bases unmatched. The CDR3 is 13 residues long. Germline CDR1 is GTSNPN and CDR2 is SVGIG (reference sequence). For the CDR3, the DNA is TGTGCCTGGGAGACAGGGTCCAACTATGGCTACACCTTC. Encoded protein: CAWETGSNYGYTF.

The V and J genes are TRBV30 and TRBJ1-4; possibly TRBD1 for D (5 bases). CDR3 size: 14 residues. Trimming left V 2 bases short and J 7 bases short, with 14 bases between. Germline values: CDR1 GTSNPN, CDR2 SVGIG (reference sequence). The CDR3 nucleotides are TGTGCCTGGAGTTGGGGGTACACGGGTGAAAAACTGTTTTTT. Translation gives CAWSWGYTGEKLFF.